Following are 4 T cell receptor beta chains from one sample sequenced in a study of CD8+CD57+ T cells in acquired aplastic anemia. The use of genomic DNA as template underpinned the TCR beta VDJ and CDR3 profiling. MiXCR, run by TCRdb on the reads, gives a single entry per CDR3 protein. The profile shows about 210,000 distinct CDR3 sequences, roughly 57% of them singletons. Sequencing used sorted CD4+, CD8+, or CD8+CD57+ T cells (not recorded which) from PBMCs. These receptors all come from a human donor in good health.

This sequence joins TRBV12-3 or TRBV12-4 and TRBJ2-5; possibly TRBD2 for D (6 bases). Trimming cost V 7 bases and J 4 bases, with 7 bases left between them. The CDR3 runs 11 residues. The CDR3 loop is CASKEGETQYF. In nucleotides, the CDR3 is TGTGCCAGCAAGGAGGGAGAGACCCAGTACTTC.

Note on this clonotype: Just one base apart from a much larger clone, this may be a read error. J is TRBJ2-1 and V is TRBV28, with a weak D call TRBD1 (5 bases). CDR1 is MDHEN, CDR2 SYDVKM, per germline. This CDR3 has 13 residues. V lost 3 bases and J lost 8, with 11 bases in between. The chain's CDR3 is CASSFQGIDEQFF. The CDR3 nucleotides read TGTGCCAGCAGTTTCCAGGGAATCGATGAGCAGTTCTTC. The full variable domain, in which reference TRBV28 and TRBJ2-1 provide the parts outside the CDR3, is DVKVTQSSRYLVKRTGEKVFLECVQDMDHENMFWYRQDPGLGLRLIYFSYDVKMKEKGDIPEGYSVSREKKERFSLILESASTNQTSMYLCASSFQGIDEQFFGPGTRLTVL.

J is TRBJ1-1 and V is TRBV19, with D possibly matching TRBD1 (5 bases). Trimming cost V 4 bases and J 2 bases, with 11 bases left between them. The CDR3 has 14 amino acids. Germline-derived CDR1 and CDR2 are LNHDA and SQIVND (reference sequence). This CDR3 reads CASSTRGGNTEAFF. CDR3 in DNA: TGTGCCAGTAGTACCCGCGGGGGAAACACTGAAGCTTTCTTT.

The genes are TRBV2 and TRBJ2-7; D is tentatively TRBD1 or TRBD2 (5 bases each). CDR1 and CDR2 from the germline V gene are SNHLY and FYNNEI. The V and J ends lost 5 bases and 2 bases respectively, with 10 bases between them. The CDR3 runs 13 residues. CDR3 amino acids: CASSHRDPYEQYV. DNA for the CDR3: TGTGCCAGCAGTCACCGGGACCCCTACGAGCAGTACGTC.